Shown below are 17 T cell receptor beta chains from a single sample sequenced in a study of blood T cell repertoires in COVID-19. Profiling relied on immunoSEQ multiplex PCR, and the TCRdb table lists in-frame clones only, not all of them. The sample yields roughly 130,000 clones, over 60% seen once. Material: peripheral blood. The source is a man at least 80 years old with acute or convalescent COVID-19.

This chain connects TRBV11-1 to TRBJ2-2; 7 bases are shared with TRBD1. The CDR3 sequence is 16 residues long. The trim removed 1 base at V and 9 bases at J, leaving 11 bases unmatched. From germline, CDR1 is SGHAT and CDR2 FQDESV (reference sequence). The CDR3 loop reads CASSLDYRGSIRELFF. CDR3 in DNA: TGTGCCAGCAGCTTAGATTACAGGGGCAGTATCCGGGAGCTGTTTTTT.

This clone turned up a few times. V and J are TRBV7-2 and TRBJ2-2; D is undetermined. The CDR3 covers 13 residues. Germline CDR1 and CDR2: SGHTA and FQGNSA. V dropped 2 bases and J dropped 6 bases, with 7 bases sitting between them. CDR3 region: CASSLQVAGELFF. The CDR3 DNA is TGTGCCAGCAGCTTACAGGTCGCCGGGGAGCTGTTTTTT.

The genes are TRBV24-1 and TRBJ2-1; 8 bases line up with TRBD2. Trimming cost V 6 bases and J 3 bases; bases outside gene matches: 3. CDR3 length: 14 residues. Germline V CDR1 and CDR2: KGHDR, SFDVKD. The CDR3 is CATSRSGDYNEQFF. The CDR3 nucleotides read TGTGCCACCAGTCGTAGCGGGGACTACAATGAGCAGTTCTTC.

The chain uses TRBV7-2 and TRBJ2-3; D is possibly TRBD2 (6 bases). The CDR3 has 14 amino acids. V was trimmed by 3 bases and J by 4 bases, leaving 11 bases between them. From germline, CDR1 is SGHTA and CDR2 FQGNSA. CDR3 DNA sequence: TGTGCCAGCAGCTTCCTCGGAGGGGCAGATACGCAGTATTTT. Translation: CASSFLGGADTQYF.

V is TRBV3-1 (or the pseudogene TRBV3-2) and J is TRBJ2-7; D might be TRBD2 (6 bases). Trimming took 1 base from V and 0 from J, leaving 10 bases between them. This CDR3 region has 15 residues. Germline assignment: CDR1 LGHDT and CDR2 YNNKEL (reference sequence). The CDR3: CASSQGGDGSYEQYF. The CDR3 DNA follows: TGTGCCAGCAGCCAAGGGGGGGACGGCTCCTACGAGCAGTACTTC.

The V and J genes are TRBV7-2 and TRBJ2-7, with 8 nucleotides matching TRBD1. This CDR3 is 15 amino acids long. The germline V gene encodes CDR1 SGHTA and CDR2 FQGNSA. V was pared by 1 base and J by 6 bases, with 8 bases of the junction left unmatched. The DNA of the CDR3 is TGTGCCAGCAGCTTAGAGGGGACAGGTGCGTCCGAGCAGTACTTC. Translation gives CASSLEGTGASEQYF.

The rearrangement links TRBV3-1 (or the pseudogene TRBV3-2) to TRBJ2-3; 10 bases match TRBD1. Germline lookup yields CDR1 LGHDT and CDR2 YNNKEL (reference sequence). This CDR3 region has 15 residues. Trimming cost V 4 bases and J 7 bases; bases outside gene matches: 8. The CDR3 region has the DNA TGTGCCAGCAGCCCACGGGACAGGGGAGGAAATACGCAGTATTTT. Its protein product is CASSPRDRGGNTQYF.

The gene calls are TRBV6-5 and TRBJ1-2, with 8 bases identical to TRBD1. Germline V CDR1 and CDR2: MNHEY, SVGAGI. This CDR3 region has 13 residues. With 5 bases clipped from V and 7 bases from J, the junction kept 6 bases outside the gene matches. The CDR3 sequence: CASSRGTGGGYTF. The CDR3, as DNA: TGTGCCAGCAGTCGCGGGACAGGAGGTGGCTACACCTTC.

This clone was seen just once. This chain uses TRBV4-3 with TRBJ2-2; D is possibly TRBD1 (6 bases). Germline CDR1 and CDR2: LGHNA and YSLEER. The length of the CDR3 is 14 residues. The V gene lost 8 bases and the J gene lost 1 base, with 11 bases spanning the gap. The CDR3 bases are TGCGCCAGCGGATTACAGGGGAACACCGGGGAGCTGTTTTTT. Translating gives CASGLQGNTGELFF.

V usage is TRBV19 and J usage is TRBJ2-3, with 8 bases fitting TRBD1. Germline-derived CDR1 and CDR2 are LNHDA and SQIVND (reference sequence). This CDR3 spans 15 amino acids. The V gene end was trimmed by 4 bases and the J gene end by 5 bases; junction bases not matched to a gene: 8. DNA for the CDR3: TGTGCCAGTAGTACCAACGGACAGGGCGAAGATACGCAGTATTTT. Its protein is CASSTNGQGEDTQYF.

CDR3 nucleotide sequence: TGTGCCAGCAGCTACGCGTCTGCCTCTGAAGCTTTCTTT. Its protein product is CASSYASASEAFF. The gene calls are TRBV7-9 and TRBJ1-1; unclear D gene. The CDR3 spans 13 residues. V lost 4 bases, J lost 6 bases, and 12 bases lay in between. CDR1 and CDR2 (germline): SEHNR, FQNEAQ (reference sequence).

This clone occurred once. The chain couples TRBV7-2 to TRBJ1-1; D gene uncertain. The CDR3 is 13 amino acids. Trimming removed 5 bases at V and 1 base at J, with 8 bases between. Per germline, CDR1 SGHTA and CDR2 FQGNSA. The CDR3 here is CASSTRANTEAFF. CDR3 sequence (DNA): TGTGCCAGCAGCACCCGAGCGAACACTGAAGCTTTCTTT.

This clone was observed once. The chain has TRBV5-4 and TRBJ1-1, with no clear D. This CDR3 region has 14 residues. The ends were cut back, 4 bases at V and 0 bases at J, with 10 bases in the middle. In germline, CDR1 is SGHNT, CDR2 YYREEE (reference sequence). CDR3 sequence: CASSESDLNTEAFF. The CDR3 coding sequence is TGTGCCAGCAGCGAATCGGACTTGAACACTGAAGCTTTCTTT.

This clone appeared once. V and J are TRBV5-5 and TRBJ2-7; 9 nucleotides agree with TRBD1. This CDR3 contains 14 residues. Germline V gene lookup returns CDR1 SGHKS and CDR2 YYEKEE (reference sequence). V shed 2 bases, J shed 3 bases, and the junction held 3 bases outside the gene matches. The CDR3 is CASSFPGQGYEQYF. The DNA of the CDR3 is TGTGCCAGCAGCTTTCCGGGACAGGGCTACGAGCAGTACTTC. The full variable domain, in which reference TRBV5-5 and TRBJ2-7 provide the parts outside the CDR3, is DAGVTQSPTHLIKTRGQQVTLRCSPISGHKSVSWYQQVLGQGPQFIFQYYEKEERGRGNFPDRFSARQFPNYSSELNVNALLLGDSALYLCASSFPGQGYEQYFGPGTRLTVT.

The gene calls are TRBV6-4 and TRBJ1-2, with 7 bases aligning to TRBD1. Germline CDR1 is MRHNA and CDR2 is SNTAGT. Losses at the gene ends were 3 bases for V and 7 bases for J; bases not matched to a gene: 11. This CDR3 has 15 residues. The chain's CDR3 is CASSDGGRGKSGYTF. CDR3 DNA: TGTGCCAGCAGTGATGGGGGCAGGGGGAAGAGTGGCTACACCTTC.

The chain recombines TRBV7-9 with TRBJ1-2; TRBD1 might be the D (6 bases). The CDR3 has 15 amino acids. Trimming took off 5 bases at V and 4 bases at J, with 17 bases between the two ends. The V gene's germline CDR1 is SEHNR and CDR2 FQNEAQ (reference sequence). The CDR3 reads CASSPGQTITYGYTF. In DNA, the CDR3 is TGTGCCAGCAGCCCAGGACAGACCATCACCTATGGCTACACCTTC.

The CDR3 sequence is CASSPLSGGITDTQYF. CDR3 coding DNA: TGTGCCAGCTCACCGCTGAGCGGGGGGATCACAGATACGCAGTATTTT. This sequence joins TRBV18 and TRBJ2-3, with 9 bases lining up with TRBD2. Germline values: CDR1 KGHSH, CDR2 LQKENI. The CDR3 consists of 16 residues. Unmatched junction bases numbered 6, after V lost 3 bases and J lost 2 bases.